Described below is a single T cell receptor beta chain sequence and its context. Compared with germline, one end of the junction differs, possibly owing to a read error. This record comes from a study of T cells in Graves' hyperthyroidism and ophthalmopathy. Amplified TCR beta CDR3 regions came from RNA transcripts. HTBI primers were the set used in a first-round RT-PCR of the TCR CDR3. TCRdb used MiXCR to reprocess the multiplex PCR reads, holding one entry per CDR3 protein. The table includes about 770,000 distinct CDR3 sequences, around a sixth detected once. The CDR3 sequence is 16 residues long. From germline, CDR1 is SGHRS and CDR2 YFSETQ.

Sample: blood. The receptor's source is a woman between 45 and 60 years old with Graves' hyperthyroidism that later progressed to Graves' ophthalmopathy. The rearrangement links TRBV5-1 to TRBJ2-1; D is perhaps TRBD1 or TRBD2 (6 bases each). The CDR3 loop is CASSLEWGRGVNEQFF. The DNA of the CDR3 is TGTGCCAGCAGCTTGGAATGGGGGCGCGGGGTCAATGAGCAGTTCTTC.